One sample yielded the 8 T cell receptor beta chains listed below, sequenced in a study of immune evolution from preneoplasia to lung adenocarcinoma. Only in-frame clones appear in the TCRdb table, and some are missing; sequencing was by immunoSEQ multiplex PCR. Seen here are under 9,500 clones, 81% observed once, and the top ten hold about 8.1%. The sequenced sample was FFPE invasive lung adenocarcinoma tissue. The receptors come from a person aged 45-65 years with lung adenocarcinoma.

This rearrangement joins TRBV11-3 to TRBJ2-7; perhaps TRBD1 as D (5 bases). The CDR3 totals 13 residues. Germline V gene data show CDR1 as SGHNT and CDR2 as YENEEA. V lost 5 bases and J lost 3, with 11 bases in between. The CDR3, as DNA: TGTGCCAGCAGCCCGACAGTTGGCTACGAGCAGTACTTC. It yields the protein CASSPTVGYEQYF.

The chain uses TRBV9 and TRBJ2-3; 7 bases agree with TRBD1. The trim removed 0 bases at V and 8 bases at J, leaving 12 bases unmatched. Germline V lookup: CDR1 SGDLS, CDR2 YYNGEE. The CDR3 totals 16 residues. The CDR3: CASSVDARDSSGTQYF. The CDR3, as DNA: TGTGCCAGCAGCGTAGACGCCCGGGACAGCTCAGGTACGCAGTATTTT.

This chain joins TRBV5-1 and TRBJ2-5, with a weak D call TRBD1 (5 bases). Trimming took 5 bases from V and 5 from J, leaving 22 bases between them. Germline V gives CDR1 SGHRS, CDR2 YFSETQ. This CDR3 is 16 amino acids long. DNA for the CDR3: TGCGCCAGCAGACCAATGGCCAGGGCTAGAGCGGAGACCCAGTACTTC. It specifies CASRPMARARAETQYF. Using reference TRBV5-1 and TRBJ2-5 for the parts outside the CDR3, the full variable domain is KAGVTQTPRYLIKTRGQQVTLSCSPISGHRSVSWYQQTPGQGLQFLFEYFSETQRNKGNFPGRFSGRQFSNSRSEMNVSTLELGDSALYLCASRPMARARAETQYFGPGTRLLVL.

Here the CDR3 DNA reads TGTGCCAGCACTCTAGATCCGGGACTGGGATCCTACGAGCAGTACTTC. As protein: CASTLDPGLGSYEQYF. V gene TRBV6-6 combines with J gene TRBJ2-7, with a weak D call TRBD2 (6 bases). Germline values: CDR1 MNHNY, CDR2 SVGAGI (reference sequence). The ends were cut back, 7 bases at V and 1 base at J, with 20 bases in the middle. The CDR3 is 16 residues long.

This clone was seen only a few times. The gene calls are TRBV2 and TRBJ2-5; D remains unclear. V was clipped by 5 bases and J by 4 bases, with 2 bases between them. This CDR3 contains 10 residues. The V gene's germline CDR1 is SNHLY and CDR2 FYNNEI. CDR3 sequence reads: CASSIETQYF. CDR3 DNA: TGTGCCAGCAGTATAGAGACCCAGTACTTC.

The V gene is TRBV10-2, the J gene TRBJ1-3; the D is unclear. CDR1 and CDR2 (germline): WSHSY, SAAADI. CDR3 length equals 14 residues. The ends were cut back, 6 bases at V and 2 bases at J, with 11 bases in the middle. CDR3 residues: CASRDWGAGNTIYF. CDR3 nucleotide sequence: TGCGCCAGCAGAGATTGGGGAGCTGGAAACACCATATATTTT.

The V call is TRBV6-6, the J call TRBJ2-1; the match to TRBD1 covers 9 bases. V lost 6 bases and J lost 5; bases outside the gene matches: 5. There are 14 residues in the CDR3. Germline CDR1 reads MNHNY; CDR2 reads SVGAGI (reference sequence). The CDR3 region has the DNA TGTGCCAGCAGGCTACAGGGGGCGCACAATGAGCAGTTCTTC. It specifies CASRLQGAHNEQFF.

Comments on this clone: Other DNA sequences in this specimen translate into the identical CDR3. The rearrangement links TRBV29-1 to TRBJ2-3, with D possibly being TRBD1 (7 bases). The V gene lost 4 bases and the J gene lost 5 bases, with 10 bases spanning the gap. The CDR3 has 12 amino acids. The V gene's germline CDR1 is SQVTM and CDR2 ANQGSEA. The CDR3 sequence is CSVGQGGDTQYF. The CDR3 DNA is TGCAGCGTTGGACAGGGAGGAGATACGCAGTATTTT.